Below, 5 T cell receptor beta chains from the same sample are listed, as sequenced in a study of T-cell reconstitution after alpha-beta-depleted transplantation in children. The TCRbeta library was prepared with unique molecular identifiers. Via MiXCR, TCRdb re-called the PCR reads, giving one row per CDR3 protein. The sample contains almost 250,000 distinct CDR3 sequences, roughly 25% of which appear only once. The sequences come from PBMCs, collected before TCRalphabeta/CD19-depleted stem cell transplant. All receptors come from a girl aged 2 to 9 with Fanconi anemia, due to receive a stem cell transplant.

This chain connects TRBV10-3 to TRBJ2-3; no definite D call. Trimming shortened V by 2 bases and J by 6 bases, and 6 bases separated the two germline ends. Germline V gene lookup returns CDR1 ENHRY and CDR2 SYGVKD. The CDR3 extends over 12 amino acids. CDR3 in DNA: TGTGCCATCAGTGAGCGGGCGGATACGCAGTATTTT. Protein: CAISERADTQYF.

This clonotype was seen only a few times. The rearrangement uses TRBV20-1 and TRBJ2-3; D call uncertain. The CDR3 length is 15 residues. Germline V gene lookup returns CDR1 DFQATT and CDR2 SNEGSKA (reference sequence). The V end was cut by 1 base, the J end by 0 bases, with 11 bases between. Here the CDR3 reads CSARGWAQSTDTQYF. As DNA, the CDR3 is TGCAGTGCTAGAGGGTGGGCACAAAGCACAGATACGCAGTATTTT.

There are many counts of this clonotype. The CDR3 region is CASSRTGGSSYTF. The CDR3 region has the DNA TGTGCCAGCAGCCGGACAGGGGGCTCAAGCTACACCTTC. The gene calls are TRBV6-6 and TRBJ1-2, with 11 bases lining up with TRBD1. The CDR3 extends over 13 amino acids. Germline assignment: CDR1 MNHNY and CDR2 SVGAGI (reference sequence). The junction had 6 bases not matched to a gene; V was cut back by 6 bases and J by 9 bases.

The rearrangement links TRBV11-2 to TRBJ2-3, with 13 bases lining up with TRBD2. V trimming: 0 bases; J trimming: 6 bases; junction bases outside the gene matches: 9. Germline loops: CDR1 SGHAT, CDR2 FQNNGV. The CDR3 is 18 amino acids. CDR3 loop: CASSLDQGLAGPYDTQYF. The CDR3 bases are TGTGCCAGCAGCTTAGATCAGGGACTAGCGGGACCGTACGATACGCAGTATTTT.

This chain connects TRBV20-1 to TRBJ2-4, with no clear D. The CDR3 consists of 13 residues. Germline V lookup: CDR1 DFQATT, CDR2 SNEGSKA (reference sequence). V was pared by 4 bases and J by 3 bases, with 10 bases between. The CDR3 spells CSATTANKNIQYF. The CDR3 DNA is TGCAGTGCTACTACAGCGAACAAAAACATTCAGTACTTC.